This TCR beta chain came from a study of T cell responses to AZD1222 COVID-19 vaccine (dated by TCRdb to 2020 to 2023). Describing the broader study: A total of around 240 trial participants underwent TCR sequencing, of whom roughly 210 had received two doses of AZD1222 and some 25 had received two doses of the MenACWY control vaccine. Trial participants were enrolled by age into subgroups of 18-55, 56-69 and 70-plus years, and about 150, 27 and 61 TCR-sequenced participants, respectively, were included in these subgroups. On the study overall, not on this receptor specifically: Participants were mostly white British and included more females than males, and it was suggested by the authors that clonal diversity may have been underestimated. No day 14 peak-response samples were available, so repertoires were characterized only after the peak T cell response. A significant rise in spike-specific TCR breadth and depth was observed after two AZD1222 doses relative to day 0 and relative to MenACWY recipients. In the small 56-69-year group, the increase in depth fell short of significance, most likely because of low power. Vaccine-associated CD4 TCRs spanned the whole spike protein, with dominant responses in regions 160-218 and 743-854. Conclusions about previously exposed vaccinees are limited because only 6 or 7 AZD1222 recipients were SARS-CoV-2 seropositive at baseline. Reportedly, close to half of the unique spike-specific TCRs recognized epitopes lying outside the regions that are mutated in the B.1.351 and B.1.1.7 variants.

This specimen's time point label, per the study, means: about 28 days (+/-7) after the second vaccine dose. AZD1222 recipients given second doses at about 4 weeks or at about 12 weeks were pooled, since spike-specific TCR depth and breadth were not found to differ between the two schedules. The vaccinee samples were drawn from two UK trials, COV001 and COV002, one of which was a single-blind randomized controlled phase 2/3 trial testing AZD1222 (ChAdOx1 nCoV-19) in healthy adults. Trial participant PBMC samples were collected at day 0 and day 28 after the second dose for TCRbeta chain sequencing. For this chain, trimming is 3 bases at the V end and 12 bases at the J end, and the number of junction bases without a gene match is 3. Per the germline V gene (reference sequence), DFQATT is the CDR1 and SNEGSKA is the CDR2. From the cysteine up to the phenylalanine, the CDR3 has a length of 13 residues. Left in the record is the CDR3 DNA by itself, 39 bases read in frame from the first base.

The CDR3 regions of human TCRbeta chains were analyzed by immunosequencing. The authors' pipeline ran thus. TCRs in the repertoires were compared against a reference library of SARS-CoV-2-specific TCRs that had been generated with the MIRA antigen-specificity platform. Breadth was defined as the fraction of unique TCRs that were SARS-CoV-2-associated, and depth was defined as the fraction of total T cells that were SARS-CoV-2-associated. Using the MIRA data, each spike-specific TCR was assigned both to the spike region to which the TCR was reactive and to a CD4 or CD8 class. Log10-transformed breadth and depth values were compared by one-way ANOVA with Sidak's multiple comparisons tests. TCRdb retrieved this table from immuneACCESS and kept in-frame rearrangements only. Not all clones are present; in checked studies, unresolved V genes account for under half, and no reason is known for the remainder. V and J calls and clone size follow that table, whereas D and trimming were derived from the DNA. For this sample there are 170,000 or so clones; 70% to 90% appear just once. The ten largest make up about 9.9% of the sample.

As concerns this clone: Its specific antigen is unknown. No per-base quality is available; no much larger clone lies one base away.

The sequenced sample was peripheral blood, obtained 28 days after the second AZD1222 dose. The sequence joins TRBV20-1 to TRBJ2-1; 15 central bases correspond to TRBD2. This receptor was identified in an adult who received the AZD1222 COVID-19 vaccine. The nucleotide sequence is given as TGCAGTGCTAGTGGACTAGCGGGGGGGCTGCAGTTCTTC. This yields the protein CSASGLAGGLQFF.